Here is one TCR beta chain with its context. Its antigen remains undetermined. No much larger clone exists at a distance of one base, and base qualities are not known. In total, about 650 healthy bone marrow donors made up the cohort. At the time of sampling, all cohort members were nominally healthy, though unrecorded immune exposures were likely present. The donor tested CMV seropositive and was one of the 289 seropositive cohort members. A peripheral blood sample was collected from each donor, and TCR beta sequencing was performed on peripheral blood mononuclear cells. Genomic DNA was extracted from the blood cell samples with the Qiagen DNeasy Blood Extraction Kit. This sample was included in a study of cytomegalovirus exposure and HLA in healthy donors (dated 2017 in TCRdb). With respect to the entire study: An earlier analysis of approximately 550 of the donors reported 250 to 350 Gb of sequence data and some 120 million unique TCR beta sequences from 150 million to 200 million T cells. An early release covering about 600 HLA-typed donors comprised 250 to 350 gigabases of sequencing data and roughly 86 million unique TCR sequences. Of the 350 to 400 genotyped donors, approximately 83% fell in the genetic ancestry cluster associated with self-reported Caucasian donors. The aim of the study was to test whether cataloging public T cell receptors could identify signatures of past pathogen exposure. Using immunosequencing, the study profiled T cell repertoires from 550 to 750 subjects and related those repertoires to cytomegalovirus serostatus. A separate validation cohort of approximately 130 different subjects was used in addition to the roughly 700-subject first cohort. To predict cytomegalovirus infection status, the study combined high-throughput TCR immunosequencing, statistical association of individual TCRs with disease status, and machine learning. A later analysis re-analyzed previously published TCR beta repertoires from hundreds of donors and added high-resolution HLA genotyping to study TCR occurrence patterns. Rather than drawing on any new phenotypic data, the later analysis identified candidate immune exposures from TCR beta sequences and the way those sequences occurred across donors. An earlier analysis of nearly 600 of the donors applied high-throughput TCR beta sequencing to assess whether each TCR beta V gene segment acted as functional or pseudogenic. Donor age, sex, ethnicity and CMV serostatus were compiled together with the repertoire data. A later genetic analysis took genome-wide SNP genotypes for about three fifths of the 666 donors and used that subset as a discovery cohort. Every discovery cohort repertoire had been produced on one sequencing platform. Class I and class II HLA loci were covered by the typing at four-digit resolution. The number of donors typed differed by locus, with about 629-640 for A, B, C, DRB1 and DQB1, 522 for DQA1, 606 for DPA1, and roughly 450 for DPB1. About 5 DR-DQ haplotypes were handled as single units for association and clustering, since linkage in the cohort was strong. On average, roughly 250,000 unique TCR beta nucleotide sequences were sequenced per donor among some 420 genotyped donors of the cohort, with roughly 18% of those sequences being non-productive. Points the paper makes about the study in general: Because counts were too low, 15 to 20 rarely observed V segments, including chromosome 9 orphons, were left out of the earlier analysis of a few hundred of the donors. In vitro tests confirmed that a few of the cytomegalovirus-associated TCR beta chains recognize cytomegalovirus antigens. Broadly in line with IMGT annotations, most TCR beta V segments showed up in productive rearrangements about 87% or about 30% of the time in an earlier analysis of under 700 of the donors. Because HLA typing was missing for some donors at each locus, association tests included only the typed subset. A further reported finding was that TCR beta sequences accurately predicted the HLA-A and HLA-B alleles for most subjects in the first cohort. Cytomegalovirus status was reported to be diagnosed by the classifier with high specificity and sensitivity in both the original and validation cohorts. A later analysis found that HLA-associated TCR beta chains were more clonally expanded and had lower generation probabilities than equally common non-associated chains. While some public TCRs were present in many individuals, most TCR sequences turned up only very rarely across donors. The only immune exposure information available for the cohort was CMV serostatus. A total of 150 or so TCR beta chains were listed by the study as associated with cytomegalovirus. At a false discovery rate of 0.05, a later analysis linked under 20,000 TCR beta sequences to specific HLA alleles. In a later analysis, TCR association rates were found to vary across HLA loci, with the most associated TCRs seen for DRB1 alleles and the fewest for HLA-C alleles. A cluster of highly shared sequence variants was judged likely to represent a technical artifact of the sequencing pipeline. A later analysis found that most CMV-associated TCR beta chains appeared HLA-restricted, with HLA associations seemingly driven largely by CMV exposure. The authors suggested that the approach could potentially be extended to other disease states and immunological phenotypes. When HLA alleles, especially DR and DQ, strongly co-occurred, attributing TCR associations to individual alleles was difficult. Presence/absence analyses assumed roughly uniform sequencing depth across donors, an assumption that may not hold. According to a later genetic analysis, donors in an Asian-associated ancestry cluster had fewer N-insertions in productive TCRs than the approximately 630-donor mean. In a later analysis, several top co-occurrence clusters were reported to appear linked to parvovirus B19, influenza, CMV and Epstein-Barr virus. Only TCR beta chains were sequenced in this cohort, and the absence of alpha or paired-chain data limited detectable features. Correlated functional status among segregating V segments might be attributable to linkage disequilibrium, but an unknown experimental factor could not be ruled out. A later genetic analysis associated a missense DCLRE1C variant with V-gene and J-gene trimming of TCR beta chains, and an independent cohort replicated the association.

The library was obtained by the immunoSEQ multiplex PCR assay. The multiplex PCR relied on a mix of 60 forward primers for TCR Vbeta segments and 13 reverse primers for TCR Jbeta segments. The CDR3 region of rearranged TCR beta genes was amplified from genomic DNA with a multiplex PCR assay. On the Illumina HiSeq System, the amplified TCR beta libraries were sequenced as 87-base-pair reads. On the study's bioinformatics: A later analysis counted about 80 million unique TCR beta chains across the 700 or so repertoires, and roughly 10 million of these chains were shared by at least two donors. Raw reads were error-corrected and collapsed into unique sequences by a nearest-neighbor algorithm in which closely related sequences were merged to remove PCR and sequencing errors. V, D and J gene segments were assigned by aligning CDR3 sequences to IMGT reference sequences. For a sequence to be retained, a match of at least six nucleotides to both a V gene segment and a J gene segment was required. Rearrangements were called productive when the CDR3 lacked stop codons and stayed in frame with V and J; all others were non-productive. Following IMGT convention, CDR3 was defined as the stretch from the second conserved V-encoded cysteine to the conserved J-encoded phenylalanine. In an earlier analysis of more than 550 of the donors, sequences lacking an unambiguous match to a single V gene segment were excluded. In an earlier analysis of approximately 590 of the donors, a V segment was called functional when productive rearrangements were above 56.7%, and segregating when the standard deviation between donors exceeded 5%. A statistical classification framework was developed to diagnose cytomegalovirus status using the catalog of TCR beta chain sequences. A later analysis assigned V and J genes by comparing TCR nucleotide sequences with IMGT/GENE-DB human TR gene sequences. A later analysis assigned CDR3 sequences and most-parsimonious VDJ recombination scenarios with the TCRdist pipeline. In a later analysis, every TCR beta chain was defined by the combination of its CDR3 amino acid sequence and its V-gene family, and reads without a unique V-gene family were dropped. In a later analysis, fewer than 650 highly shared, low-generation-probability nucleotide sequences were removed to address suspected cross-contamination and a sequencing artifact. A later analysis calculated a clonal expansion index for each public chain from normalized within-repertoire ranks of inferred template counts. In a later analysis, generation probabilities were computed with a VDJ recombination model fitted to out-of-frame rearrangements, and the resulting probabilities were checked against IGoR. Hypergeometric tests were used in a later analysis to score TCR-TCR, TCR-HLA and TCR-CMV co-occurrence, with a repertoire-size bias correction applied to the TCR pairs. To estimate false discovery rates, a later analysis permuted the HLA or CMV assignments 20 times. In a later analysis, co-occurring TCRs were grouped using DBSCAN, with TCRdist sequence similarity added in when clustering inside HLA-allele-positive subsets. Repertoires with fewer than 30,000 or more than 120,000 public chains, plus five repertoires with anomalous nucleotide sharing, were excluded from co-occurrence clustering. What TCRdb holds here is the immuneACCESS table cut down to in-frame rearrangements. Part of the clones is not present; checked against another copy, under half of the missing clones reflect an unresolved V gene, and the others are unexplained. V and J calls and clone size come straight from that table; D and trimming were deduced from the DNA. The sample data list approximately 160,000 clones, and 75% to 85% of these were observed just once. The ten top clones hold around 7% of the sample.

This clonotype originated in a male donor in good health and CMV-seropositive. The sequenced sample was PBMCs.

The nucleotide sequence is given as TGTGCCAGCAGCCGGGCCCCGACTAGCGGGGGCCGGAGCTCCTACAATGAGCAGTTCTTC. This gives the protein CASSRAPTSGGRSSYNEQFF. The rearranged chain carries TRBV7-3 and TRBJ2-1; a stretch of 12 junction bases matches TRBD2. The germline V gene sets CDR1 to SGHTA and CDR2 to FQGTGA. Clipping removes 5 bases from V and 0 bases from J, with 14 as the unmatched junction base count. From the cysteine up to the phenylalanine, the CDR3 has a length of 20 residues. The retained sequence is limited to the CDR3, 60 bases, with the frame set at the first base.